Sequencing of this T cell receptor beta chain was carried out in a study of control samples from healthy donors and cancer patients. The CDR3 contains 14 residues. Trimming shortened V by 1 base and J by 4 bases, and 10 bases separated the two germline ends. Germline CDR1 SGHTA, CDR2 FQGNSA. The assay was immunoSEQ multiplex PCR, and TCRdb's table has in-frame clones only and misses some. Among 130,000 to 150,000 clones listed, around 94% were seen once. The receptor comes from a man aged 55-75 years with colorectal cancer. The sequenced sample was PBMCs. This rearrangement joins TRBV7-2 to TRBJ2-5; no clear D gene. The CDR3: CASSLVVGGETQYF. As DNA, the CDR3 is TGTGCCAGCAGCTTAGTAGTAGGCGGAGAGACCCAGTACTTC.